The source of this TCR beta chain is a study of tumor and adjacent non-tumor tissue in lung cancer. Details on this clonotype: Its antigen remains unidentified. An end of the junction does not agree with germline; a read error may underlie this.

Study-level points and caveats: Tumor repertoires had a smaller top 100 clone share than normal lung. Shorter survival was associated with higher TCR diversity in tumors.

A modified ARM-PCR protocol with three rounds of nested PCR amplified TCRbeta. MiXCR, applied by TCRdb to the multiplex PCR reads, yields one record per CDR3 protein. The table shows about 200,000 distinct CDR3 sequences, with approximately 74% occurring only once. RNA was extracted from bulk tissue without any cell sorting. Donors were chemotherapy-naive, newly diagnosed lung cancer surgical patients in China, August–late 2014. CDR3 size: 15 residues. Germline CDR1 and CDR2: SGHNT and YENEEA. The sequencing sample was made of lung tumor tissue. The rearrangement uses TRBV11-3 and TRBJ2-3; D is possibly TRBD1 or TRBD2 (5 bases each). The source of this sequence is a man in his sixties with non-small cell lung cancer. For the CDR3, the DNA is TGTGTCAGCAGCTCCGGGGCTAGCATGTCAGATACGCTGTATTTT. The encoded protein is CVSSSGASMSDTLYF.